This entry describes one T cell receptor beta chain. Between the trimmed V and J ends, which lost 3 bases and 0 bases, there was a span of 15 bases. This CDR3 has 18 amino acids. The data were taken from a study of blood T cells in healthy people across ages. Next came a second PCR, run for about 7 to 12 cycles, which used a sample-barcoded 5' primer along with a J-beta primer mix. Each CDR3 protein gets one entry after TCRdb re-called the 5' RACE reads with MiXCR. There are around 780,000 distinct CDR3 sequences in the sample; under 30% occur only once, and approximately 2.9% lies in the top ten. These data were also filed under a second study, of T cells of mothers and their children. That paper notes: The people who donated were a few healthy Caucasian mothers and their six children. There were over 9.5 million TCR beta CDR3 reads from each mother and roughly 3 million from each child.

V usage is TRBV12-3 or TRBV12-4 and J usage is TRBJ2-6, with a possible D match to TRBD2 (6 bases). The specimen was blood. The TCR comes from a boy aged 5-17 years in good health. CDR3 in DNA: TGTGCCAGCAGTTTTCTTGGAGGAGGGTCCTCTGGGGCCAACGTCCTGACTTTC. It specifies CASSFLGGGSSGANVLTF.